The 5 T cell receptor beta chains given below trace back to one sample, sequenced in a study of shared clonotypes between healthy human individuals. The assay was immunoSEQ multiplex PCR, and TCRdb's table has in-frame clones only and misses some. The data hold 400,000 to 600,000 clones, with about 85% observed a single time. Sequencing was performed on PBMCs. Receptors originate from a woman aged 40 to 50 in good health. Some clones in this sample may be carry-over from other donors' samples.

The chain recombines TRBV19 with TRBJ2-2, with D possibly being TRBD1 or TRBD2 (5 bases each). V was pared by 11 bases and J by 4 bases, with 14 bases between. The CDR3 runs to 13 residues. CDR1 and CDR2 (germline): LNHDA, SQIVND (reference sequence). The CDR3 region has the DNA TGTGCCTCCCAGAGGGGTTTCACCGGGGAGCTGTTTTTT. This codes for CASQRGFTGELFF.

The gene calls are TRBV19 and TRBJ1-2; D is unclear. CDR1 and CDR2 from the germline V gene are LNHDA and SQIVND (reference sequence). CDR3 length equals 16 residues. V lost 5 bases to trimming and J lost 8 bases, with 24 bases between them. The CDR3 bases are TGTGCCAGTAGTCCCCTACGGGGAGGCAGGAATTACGGCTACACCTTC. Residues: CASSPLRGGRNYGYTF.

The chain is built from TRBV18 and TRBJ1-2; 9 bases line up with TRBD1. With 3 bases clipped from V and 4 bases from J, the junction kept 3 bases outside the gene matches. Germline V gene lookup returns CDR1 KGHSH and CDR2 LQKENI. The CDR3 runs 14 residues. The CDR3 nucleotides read TGTGCCAGCTCACCCACAGGGGGCGTCTATGGCTACACCTTC. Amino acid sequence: CASSPTGGVYGYTF. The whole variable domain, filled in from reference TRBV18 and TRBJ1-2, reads NAGVMQNPRHLVRRRGQEARLRCSPMKGHSHVYWYRQLPEEGLKFMVYLQKENIIDESGMPKERFSAEFPKEGPSILRIQQVVRGDSAAYFCASSPTGGVYGYTFGSGTRLTVV.

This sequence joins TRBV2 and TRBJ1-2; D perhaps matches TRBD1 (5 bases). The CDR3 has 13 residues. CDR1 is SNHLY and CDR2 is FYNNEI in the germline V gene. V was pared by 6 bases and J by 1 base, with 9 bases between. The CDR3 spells CASRGDSNYGYTF. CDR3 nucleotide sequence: TGTGCCAGCAGGGGCGACAGTAACTATGGCTACACCTTC.

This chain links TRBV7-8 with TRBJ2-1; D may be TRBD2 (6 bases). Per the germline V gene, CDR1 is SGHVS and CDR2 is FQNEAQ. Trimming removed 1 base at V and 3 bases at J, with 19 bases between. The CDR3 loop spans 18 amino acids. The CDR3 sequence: CASSLVGSSGGIYNEQFF. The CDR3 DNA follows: TGTGCCAGCAGCTTAGTAGGGTCTTCGGGCGGGATCTACAATGAGCAGTTCTTC. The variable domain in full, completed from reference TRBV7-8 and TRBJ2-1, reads GAGVSQSPRYKVAKRGQDVALRCDPISGHVSLFWYQQALGQGPEFLTYFQNEAQLDKSGLPSDRFFAERPEGSVSTLKIQRTQQEDSAVYLCASSLVGSSGGIYNEQFFGPGTRLTVL.